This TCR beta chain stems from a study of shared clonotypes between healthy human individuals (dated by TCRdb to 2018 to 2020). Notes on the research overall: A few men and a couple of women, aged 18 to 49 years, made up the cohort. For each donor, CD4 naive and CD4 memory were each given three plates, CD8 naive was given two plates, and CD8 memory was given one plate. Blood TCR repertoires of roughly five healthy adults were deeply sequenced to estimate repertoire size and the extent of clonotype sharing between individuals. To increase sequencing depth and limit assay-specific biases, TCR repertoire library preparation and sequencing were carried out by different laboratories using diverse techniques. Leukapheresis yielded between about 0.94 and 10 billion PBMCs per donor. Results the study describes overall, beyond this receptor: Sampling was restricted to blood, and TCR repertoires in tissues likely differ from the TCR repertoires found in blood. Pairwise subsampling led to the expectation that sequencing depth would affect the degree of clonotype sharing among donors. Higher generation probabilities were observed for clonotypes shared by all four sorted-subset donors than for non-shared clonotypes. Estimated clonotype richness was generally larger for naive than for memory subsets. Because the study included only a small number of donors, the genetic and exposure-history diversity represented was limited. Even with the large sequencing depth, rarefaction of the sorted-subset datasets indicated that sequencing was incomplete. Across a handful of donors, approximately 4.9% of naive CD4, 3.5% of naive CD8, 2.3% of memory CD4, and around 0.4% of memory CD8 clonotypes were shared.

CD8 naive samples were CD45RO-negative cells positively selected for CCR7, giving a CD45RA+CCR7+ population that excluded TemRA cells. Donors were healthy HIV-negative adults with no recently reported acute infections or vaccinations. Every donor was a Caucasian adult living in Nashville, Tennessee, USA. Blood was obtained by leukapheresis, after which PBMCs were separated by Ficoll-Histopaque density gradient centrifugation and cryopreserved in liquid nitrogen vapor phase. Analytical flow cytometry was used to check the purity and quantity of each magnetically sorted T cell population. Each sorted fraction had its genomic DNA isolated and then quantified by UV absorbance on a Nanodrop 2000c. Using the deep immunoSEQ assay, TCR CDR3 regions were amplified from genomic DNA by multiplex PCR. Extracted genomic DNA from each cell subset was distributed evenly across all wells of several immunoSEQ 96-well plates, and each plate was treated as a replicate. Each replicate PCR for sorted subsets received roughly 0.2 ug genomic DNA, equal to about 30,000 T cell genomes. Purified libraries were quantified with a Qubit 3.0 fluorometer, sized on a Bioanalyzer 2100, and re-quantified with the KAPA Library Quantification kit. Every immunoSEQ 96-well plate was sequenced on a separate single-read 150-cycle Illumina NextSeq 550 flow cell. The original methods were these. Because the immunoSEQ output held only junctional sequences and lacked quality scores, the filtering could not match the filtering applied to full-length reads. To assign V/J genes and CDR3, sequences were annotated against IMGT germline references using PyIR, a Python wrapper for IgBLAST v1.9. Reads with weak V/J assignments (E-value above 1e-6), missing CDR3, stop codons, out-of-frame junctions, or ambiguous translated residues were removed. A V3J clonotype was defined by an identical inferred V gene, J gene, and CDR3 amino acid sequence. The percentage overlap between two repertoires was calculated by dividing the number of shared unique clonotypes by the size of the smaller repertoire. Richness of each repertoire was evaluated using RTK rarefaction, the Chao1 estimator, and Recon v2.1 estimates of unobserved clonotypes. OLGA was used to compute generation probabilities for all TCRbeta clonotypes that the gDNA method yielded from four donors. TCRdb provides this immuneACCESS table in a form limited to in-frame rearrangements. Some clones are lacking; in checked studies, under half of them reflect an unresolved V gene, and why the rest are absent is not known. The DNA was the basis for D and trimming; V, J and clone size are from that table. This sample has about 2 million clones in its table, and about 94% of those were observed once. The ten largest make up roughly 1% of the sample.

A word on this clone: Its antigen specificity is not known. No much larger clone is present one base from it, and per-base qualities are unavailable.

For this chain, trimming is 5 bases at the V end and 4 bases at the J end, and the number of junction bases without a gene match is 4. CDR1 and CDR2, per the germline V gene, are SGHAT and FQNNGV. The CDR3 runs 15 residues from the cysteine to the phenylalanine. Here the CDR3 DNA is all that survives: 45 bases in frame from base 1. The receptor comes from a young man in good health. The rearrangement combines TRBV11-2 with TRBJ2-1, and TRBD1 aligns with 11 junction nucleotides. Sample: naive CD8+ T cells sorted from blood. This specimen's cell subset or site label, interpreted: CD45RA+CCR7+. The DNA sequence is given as TGTGCCAGCAGCCGGACAGGGGGCTTATACAATGAGCAGTTCTTC. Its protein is CASSRTGGLYNEQFF.